This T cell receptor beta chain was identified during a study of shared clonotypes between healthy human individuals. Regarding the study as a whole: Shared clonotypes: 4.5% to 6.5% naive CD4, around 3.7% naive CD8, about 2.5% memory CD4, more than 0.3% memory CD8. Apart from blood, nothing was sampled; tissue repertoires likely differ.

On this clone: The antigen remains undetermined.

CD4+ cells yielded CD45RA+ naive and CD45RA-negative memory subsets. The CDR3 has 15 amino acids. The germline V gene encodes CDR1 MNHEY and CDR2 SVGAGI. The junction had 3 bases not matched to a gene; V was cut back by 4 bases and J by 3 bases. Data came from immunoSEQ multiplex PCR; TCRdb stores just in-frame clones and leaves some out. Of 300,000 to 400,000 clones detected, over 70% appear once; the ten largest clones hold about 10%. The receptor's source is a young man in good health. Sequencing input: memory CD4+ T cells sorted from blood. As for subset: CD45RA-negative fraction. The chain links TRBV6-5 to TRBJ2-7; 13 bases are a match to TRBD2. In DNA form, the CDR3 reads TGTGCCAGCAGTTTGGGACTAGCGGGAAACTACGAGCAGTACTTC. Amino acid sequence: CASSLGLAGNYEQYF.